What follows are 10 T cell receptor beta chains derived from one specimen sequenced in a study of blood T cell repertoires in COVID-19. Measured with immunoSEQ multiplex PCR; TCRdb has only the in-frame clones, and not every one. Of around 86,000 clones detected, roughly 84% appear once; the ten largest clones hold 9.5% to 15%. Sequencing was performed on peripheral blood. The source is a human donor in a cohort sampled during active COVID-19.

The chain is built from TRBV19 and TRBJ1-6, with D tentatively TRBD1 (6 bases). The CDR3 contains 15 residues. With 6 bases removed from V and 8 bases from J, the gap between germline ends came to 17 bases. The germline CDR1 and CDR2 sequences are LNHDA and SQIVND (reference sequence). CDR3 in DNA: TGTGCCAGTAGCCGGATATTGGGGGCTGATTCACCCCTCCACTTT. Translated, it gives CASSRILGADSPLHF.

This clone was seen just once. The chain links TRBV6-4 to TRBJ2-3, with TRBD2 matching 13 bases. V lost 8 bases and J lost 5; bases outside the gene matches: 7. Germline CDR1 reads MRHNA; CDR2 reads SNTAGT. The CDR3 covers 15 residues. CDR3 bases: TGTGCCAGCTCAACTAGCGGGGGGGCCGAAGATACGCAGTATTTT. Translated, it gives CASSTSGGAEDTQYF.

CDR3 loop: CASRQSGGNTEAFF. In DNA, the CDR3 is TGTGCCAGCAGACAGTCGGGGGGGAACACTGAAGCTTTCTTT. The chain is built from TRBV4-2 and TRBJ1-1; D perhaps matches TRBD1 (5 bases). Trimming removed 6 bases at V and 1 base at J, with 12 bases between. There are 14 residues in the CDR3. Germline assignment: CDR1 LGHNA and CDR2 YNFKEQ.

This clone was found a few times. V gene TRBV28 combines with J gene TRBJ2-6; TRBD1 aligns across 9 bases. The CDR3 covers 17 residues. The V and J ends lost 6 bases and 0 bases, in that order; junction bases with no gene match: 6. CDR1 is MDHEN, CDR2 SYDVKM, per germline. In nucleotides, the CDR3 is TGTGCCAGCAGCAGACAGGGGGGTAGCTCTGGGGCCAACGTCCTGACTTTC. Amino acids: CASSRQGGSSGANVLTF. Supplemented by reference TRBV28 and TRBJ2-6, the full variable domain reads DVKVTQSSRYLVKRTGEKVFLECVQDMDHENMFWYRQDPGLGLRLIYFSYDVKMKEKGDIPEGYSVSREKKERFSLILESASTNQTSMYLCASSRQGGSSGANVLTFGAGSRLTVL.

The chain carries TRBV7-9 and TRBJ2-5; D is undetermined. The germline CDR1 and CDR2 sequences are SEHNR and FQNEAQ (reference sequence). V lost 4 bases to trimming and J lost 5 bases, with 20 bases between them. This CDR3 region has 16 residues. CDR3 amino acids: CASSSSGNSPSETQYF. CDR3 coding DNA: TGTGCCAGCAGCTCCTCCGGTAACAGTCCGTCTGAGACCCAGTACTTC.

The chain carries TRBV6-2 or TRBV6-3 and TRBJ2-1; D is possibly TRBD1 (5 bases). The germline CDR1 and CDR2 sequences are MNHEY and SVGEGT. Trimming took 1 base from V and 5 from J, leaving 9 bases between them. The CDR3 is made up of 14 amino acids. The CDR3 reads CASSYYRRNNEQFF. CDR3 bases: TGTGCCAGCAGTTACTACAGGCGGAACAATGAGCAGTTCTTC.

The chain combines TRBV4-2 with TRBJ1-5; weak D call: TRBD1 (6 bases). The length of the CDR3 is 15 residues. V lost 0 bases to trimming and J lost 6 bases, with 12 bases between them. Germline V lookup: CDR1 LGHNA, CDR2 YNFKEQ. The CDR3 DNA is TGTGCCAGCAGCCAAGATCGGGGGGGCGGTCAGCCCCAGCATTTT. This translates into CASSQDRGGGQPQHF.

In this sample, this clone turned up once. The rearrangement links TRBV4-1 to TRBJ2-4, with TRBD2 identical over 10 bases. This CDR3 spans 18 amino acids. Looked up from germline, CDR1 is MGHRA and CDR2 is YSYEKL. The junction had 13 bases not matched to a gene; V was cut back by 5 bases and J by 3 bases. The CDR3 spells CASSWRGTSGAYKNIQYF. The CDR3 DNA follows: TGCGCCAGCAGCTGGAGAGGAACTAGCGGGGCCTACAAAAACATTCAGTACTTC.

This sequence joins TRBV28 and TRBJ2-7; no clear D. The germline CDR1 and CDR2 sequences are MDHEN and SYDVKM. V shed 5 bases and J shed 7 bases, with 15 bases lying between them. This CDR3 spans 13 amino acids. CDR3 in amino acids: CASSPPVAREQYF. DNA for the CDR3: TGTGCCAGCAGTCCTCCGGTGGCGAGGGAGCAGTACTTC.

The chain recombines TRBV6-5 with TRBJ1-1, with D hard to call. V was pared by 4 bases and J by 4 bases, with 10 bases between. CDR3 length: 13 residues. Germline-derived CDR1 and CDR2 are MNHEY and SVGAGI. CDR3 protein: CASSWVGGTEAFF. The CDR3 coding sequence is TGTGCCAGCAGTTGGGTAGGAGGCACTGAAGCTTTCTTT.